This record looks at one T cell receptor beta chain sequence and its context. These data originate in a study of cytomegalovirus exposure and HLA in healthy donors. Primers included in the PCR were 60 Vbeta and 13 Jbeta primers. Profiled with immunoSEQ multiplex PCR; TCRdb holds only in-frame clones, not every one. In the table there are around 61,000 clones, 89% of which are singletons. V shed 6 bases, J shed 6 bases, and the junction held 4 bases outside the gene matches. Germline assignment: CDR1 SNHLY and CDR2 FYNNEI. The length of the CDR3 is 13 residues. The source material was PBMCs. The chain has TRBV2 and TRBJ1-5, with 8 nucleotides matching TRBD1. The sequence derives from a man aged 25-40 years in good health and CMV-seropositive. The CDR3 DNA reads TGTGCCAGCAGCCAGGGGGCAGGTCAGCCCCAGCATTTT. Protein sequence: CASSQGAGQPQHF.